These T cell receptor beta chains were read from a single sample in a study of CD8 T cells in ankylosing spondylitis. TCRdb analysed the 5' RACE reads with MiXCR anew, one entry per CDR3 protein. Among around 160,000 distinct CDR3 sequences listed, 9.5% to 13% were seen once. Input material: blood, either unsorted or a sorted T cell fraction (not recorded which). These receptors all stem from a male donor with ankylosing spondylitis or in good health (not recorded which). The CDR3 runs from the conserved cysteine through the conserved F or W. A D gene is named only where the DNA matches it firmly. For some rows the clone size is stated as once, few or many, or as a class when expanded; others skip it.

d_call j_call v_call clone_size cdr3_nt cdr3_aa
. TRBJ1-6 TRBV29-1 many TGCAGCGCCTGGGACGGGGGGCATTCACCCCTCCACTTT CSAWDGGHSPLHF
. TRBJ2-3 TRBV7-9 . TGTGCCAGCAGCTTCGGTGCCCTGTCCCTCCGCACAGATACGCAGTATTTT CASSFGALSLRTDTQYF
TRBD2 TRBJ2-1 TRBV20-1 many TGCAGTGCTTCGGGACTAGCGTTATACAATGAGCAGTTCTTC CSASGLALYNEQFF
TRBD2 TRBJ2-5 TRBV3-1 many TGTGCCAGCAGCCAATGGACTAGCGGGAGATTAGATCAAGAGACCCAGTACTTC CASSQWTSGRLDQETQYF
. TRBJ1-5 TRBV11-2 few TGTGCCAGCAGCTTAGGTCCATCAGGGGCTCAGCCCCAGCATTTT CASSLGPSGAQPQHF
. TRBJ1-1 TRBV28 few TGTGCCAGCATCCGTCAGGCCAACACTGAAGCTTTCTTT CASIRQANTEAFF
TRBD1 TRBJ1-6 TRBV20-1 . TGCAGCTTCTGGGGCCAGGGGGCGGGTAATTCACCCCTCCACTTT CSFWGQGAGNSPLHF
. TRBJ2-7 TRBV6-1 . TGTGCCAGCAGTGTGCAGGGGTTCTACGAGCAGTACTTC CASSVQGFYEQYF
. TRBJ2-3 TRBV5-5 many TGTGCCAGCAACAACTCCCCCGCACACACAGATACGCAGTATTTT CASNNSPAHTDTQYF
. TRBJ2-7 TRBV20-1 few TGCAGTGCAACCGGACAGTCAAATGACCTACGCCCATACGAGCAGTACTTC CSATGQSNDLRPYEQYF
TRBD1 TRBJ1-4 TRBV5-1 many TGCGCCAGCAGCAATCCGGGACAGGGAATTGAAAAACTGTTTTTT CASSNPGQGIEKLFF
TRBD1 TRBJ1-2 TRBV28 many TGTGCCAGCAGCCCGACAGGGGGATATGGCTACACCTTC CASSPTGGYGYTF
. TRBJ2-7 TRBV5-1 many TGCGCCAGCATATCGGACCCAAACGGACAGTACGAGCAGTACTTC CASISDPNGQYEQYF
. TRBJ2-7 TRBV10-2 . TGCGCCAGCAGTGGCGACAGGTCTTCCTACGAGCAGTACTTC CASSGDRSSYEQYF
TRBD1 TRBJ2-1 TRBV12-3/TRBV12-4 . TGTGCCAGCAGCCCTCTCCGACAGGGGTACAATGAGCAGTTCTTC CASSPLRQGYNEQFF
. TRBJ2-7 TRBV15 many TGTGCCACGAGTATGGCGGGCTACGAGCAGTACTTC CATSMAGYEQYF
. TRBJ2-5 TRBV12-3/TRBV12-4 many TGTGCCAGCAGTTTGGGGGAGAGAGAGACCCAGTACTTC CASSLGERETQYF
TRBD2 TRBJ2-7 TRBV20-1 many TGCAGTGCCCGGACTAGCGGGAGAAACGAGCAGTACTTC CSARTSGRNEQYF
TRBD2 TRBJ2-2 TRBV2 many TGTGCCGTTACTAGCGGGGCGAACACCGGGGAGCTGTTTTTT CAVTSGANTGELFF
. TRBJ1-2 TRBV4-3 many TGCGCCAGCAGCCAAGGAGAGTGGGGTGTCTCAAATGGCTACACCTTC CASSQGEWGVSNGYTF
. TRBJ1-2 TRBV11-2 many TGTGCCAGCAGCTCCTTCCCGGGGACTAACTATGGCTACACCTTC CASSSFPGTNYGYTF
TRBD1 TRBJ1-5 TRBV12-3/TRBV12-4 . TGTGCCAGCAGTTTCTCTGCGGGACAGGGGGGCTATAGCAATCAGCCCCAGCATTTT CASSFSAGQGGYSNQPQHF
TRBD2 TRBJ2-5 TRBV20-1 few TGCAGTGCTAGACCCTCGACTAGCGGGAGTGTGAAGACCCAGTACTTC CSARPSTSGSVKTQYF
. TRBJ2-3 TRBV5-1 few TGCGCCAGCAGCGGCAGGGGGGGTCTGGGCACAGATACGCAGTATTTT CASSGRGGLGTDTQYF
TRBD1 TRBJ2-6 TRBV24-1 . TGTGCCACCAGTGGCTACCGGGACAGTGGGGCCAACGTCCTGACTTTC CATSGYRDSGANVLTF
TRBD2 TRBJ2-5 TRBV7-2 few TGTGCCAGCAGCTTCCCCGCGGGGGGACAAGAGACCCAGTACTTC CASSFPAGGQETQYF
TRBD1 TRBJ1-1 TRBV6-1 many TGTGCCAGCAGCGAAGACAGGGGGACCACTGAAGCTTTCTTT CASSEDRGTTEAFF
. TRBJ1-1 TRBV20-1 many TGCAGTGTCTTGCCATTTATGAACACTGAAGCTTTCTTT CSVLPFMNTEAFF
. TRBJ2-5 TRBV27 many TGTGCCAGCAGTTTAGGGACACAAGAGACCCAGTACTTC CASSLGTQETQYF
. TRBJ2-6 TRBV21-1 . TGTGCCAGCACTGAGTTGGTACAGGGTCGCTCTGGGGCCAACGTCCTGACTTTC CASTELVQGRSGANVLTF
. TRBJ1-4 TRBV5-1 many TGCGCCAGCAGCTCCGCCGGACAGATGAATGAAAAACTGTTTTTT CASSSAGQMNEKLFF
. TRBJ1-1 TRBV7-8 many TGTGCCAGCAGCTTAGTCACAGGGAACACTGAAGCTTTCTTT CASSLVTGNTEAFF
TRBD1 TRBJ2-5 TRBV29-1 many TGCAGCGTTGGCCCCCCGGGACAGGAAGAGACCCAGTACTTC CSVGPPGQEETQYF
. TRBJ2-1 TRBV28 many TGTGCCAGCAGTTTAGGGGGGGGACACCTCTACAATGAGCAGTTCTTC CASSLGGGHLYNEQFF
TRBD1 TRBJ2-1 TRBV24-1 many TGTGCCACCAGTGATTTGGGGGACAGCCCCCTCGGTAGCTCCTACAATGAGCAGTTCTTC CATSDLGDSPLGSSYNEQFF
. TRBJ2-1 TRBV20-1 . TGCAGTGCTAGGGGGGCAGGGGGGAATGAGCAGTTCTTC CSARGAGGNEQFF
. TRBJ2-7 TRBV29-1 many TGCAGCGTTGTGCAGGGATCCTACGAGCAGTACTTC CSVVQGSYEQYF
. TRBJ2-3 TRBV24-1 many TGTGCCACCAGTGAGGATCCTAGCACAGATACGCAGTATTTT CATSEDPSTDTQYF
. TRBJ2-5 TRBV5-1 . TGCGCCAGCAGCTTCGGCAGGGCAGATTTAGAGACCCAGTACTTC CASSFGRADLETQYF